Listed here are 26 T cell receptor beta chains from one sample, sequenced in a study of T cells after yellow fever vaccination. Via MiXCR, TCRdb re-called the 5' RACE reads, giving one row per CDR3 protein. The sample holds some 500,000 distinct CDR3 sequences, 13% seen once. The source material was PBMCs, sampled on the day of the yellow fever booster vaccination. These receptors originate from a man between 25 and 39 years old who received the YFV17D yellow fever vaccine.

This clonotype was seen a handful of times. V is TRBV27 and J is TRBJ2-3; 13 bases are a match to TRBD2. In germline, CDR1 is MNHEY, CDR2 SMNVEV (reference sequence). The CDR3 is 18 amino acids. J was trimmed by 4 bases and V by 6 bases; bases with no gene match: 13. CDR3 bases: TGTGCCAGCAGCACCCGGACTAGCGGGAGATCATTGTCAGATACGCAGTATTTT. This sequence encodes CASSTRTSGRSLSDTQYF.

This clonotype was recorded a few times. The CDR3 bases are TGTGCCAGCGAAGAGGGCAGGGATCGGCCCGGGGAGCTGTTTTTT. Encoded protein: CASEEGRDRPGELFF. This chain joins TRBV5-6 and TRBJ2-2; either TRBD1 or TRBD2 may supply D (5 bases each). Trimming took off 7 bases at V and 6 bases at J, with 19 bases between the two ends. This CDR3 has 15 amino acids. CDR1 SGHDT and CDR2 YYEEEE come from the germline V gene.

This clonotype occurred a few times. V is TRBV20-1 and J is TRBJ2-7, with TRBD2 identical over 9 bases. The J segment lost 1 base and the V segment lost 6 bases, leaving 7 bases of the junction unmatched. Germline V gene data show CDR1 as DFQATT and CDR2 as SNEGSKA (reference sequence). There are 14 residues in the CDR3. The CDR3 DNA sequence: TGCAGTGCAACCCTAGCGGGATATTCCTACGAGCAGTACTTC. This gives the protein CSATLAGYSYEQYF.

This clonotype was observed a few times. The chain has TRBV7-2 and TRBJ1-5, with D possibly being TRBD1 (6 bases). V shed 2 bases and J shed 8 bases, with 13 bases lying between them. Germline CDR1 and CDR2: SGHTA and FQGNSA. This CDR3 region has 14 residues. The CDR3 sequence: CASSLQGQAKPQHF. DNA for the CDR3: TGTGCCAGCAGCTTACAGGGGCAGGCGAAGCCCCAGCATTTT.

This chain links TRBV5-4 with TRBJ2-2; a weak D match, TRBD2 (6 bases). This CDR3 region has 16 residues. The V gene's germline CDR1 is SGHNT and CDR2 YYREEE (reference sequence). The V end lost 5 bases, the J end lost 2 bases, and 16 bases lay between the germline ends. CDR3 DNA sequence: TGTGCCAGCAGGGAGGGAGTGCGACCTAACACCGGGGAGCTGTTTTTT. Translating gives CASREGVRPNTGELFF.

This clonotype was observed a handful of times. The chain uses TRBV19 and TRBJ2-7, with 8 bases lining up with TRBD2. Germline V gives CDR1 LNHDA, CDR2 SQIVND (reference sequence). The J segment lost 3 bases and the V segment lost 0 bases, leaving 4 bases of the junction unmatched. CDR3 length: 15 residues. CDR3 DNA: TGTGCCAGTAGTATAGATCACAGCGGGAGCTACGAGCAGTACTTC. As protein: CASSIDHSGSYEQYF. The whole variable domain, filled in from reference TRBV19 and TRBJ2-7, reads DGGITQSPKYLFRKEGQNVTLSCEQNLNHDAMYWYRQDPGQGLRLIYYSQIVNDFQKGDIAEGYSVSREKKESFPLTVTSAQKNPTAFYLCASSIDHSGSYEQYFGPGTRLTVT.

The CDR3 coding sequence is TGCAGTGCTAGCGCCGGGTTCCGGGATCAGCCCCAGCATTTT. Amino acids: CSASAGFRDQPQHF. The chain links TRBV20-1 to TRBJ1-5; no reliable D call. Trimming cost V 3 bases and J 5 bases, with 14 bases left between them. This CDR3 contains 14 residues. Looked up from germline, CDR1 is DFQATT and CDR2 is SNEGSKA (reference sequence).

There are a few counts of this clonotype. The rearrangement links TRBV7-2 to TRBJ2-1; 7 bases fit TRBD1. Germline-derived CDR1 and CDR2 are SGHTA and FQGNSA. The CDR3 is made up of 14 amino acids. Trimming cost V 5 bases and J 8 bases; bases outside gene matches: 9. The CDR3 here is CASSKQTGSDEQFF. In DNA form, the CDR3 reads TGTGCCAGCAGCAAACAGACAGGGAGCGATGAGCAGTTCTTC.

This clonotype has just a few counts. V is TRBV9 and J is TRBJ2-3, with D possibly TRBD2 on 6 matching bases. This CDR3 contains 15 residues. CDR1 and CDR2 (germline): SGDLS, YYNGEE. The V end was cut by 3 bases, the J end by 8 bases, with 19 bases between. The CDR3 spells CASSDGTSRTATQYF. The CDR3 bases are TGTGCCAGCAGCGATGGTACTAGCAGGACGGCTACGCAGTATTTT. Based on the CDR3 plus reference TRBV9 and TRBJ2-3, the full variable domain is DSGVTQTPKHLITATGQRVTLRCSPRSGDLSVYWYQQSLDQGLQFLIQYYNGEERAKGNILERFSAQQFPDLHSELNLSSLELGDSALYFCASSDGTSRTATQYFGPGTRLTVL.

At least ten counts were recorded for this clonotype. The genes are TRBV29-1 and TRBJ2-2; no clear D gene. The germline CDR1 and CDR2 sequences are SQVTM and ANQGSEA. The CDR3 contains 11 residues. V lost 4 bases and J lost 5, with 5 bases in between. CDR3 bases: TGCAGCGTTGCTTGGACCGGGGAGCTGTTTTTT. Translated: CSVAWTGELFF.

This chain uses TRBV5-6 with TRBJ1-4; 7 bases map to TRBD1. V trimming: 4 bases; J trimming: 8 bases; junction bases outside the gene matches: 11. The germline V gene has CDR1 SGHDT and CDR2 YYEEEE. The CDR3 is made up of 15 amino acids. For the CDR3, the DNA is TGTGCCAGCAGCCTGGGGGGACAGAAAAGGGAAAAACTGTTTTTT. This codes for CASSLGGQKREKLFF.

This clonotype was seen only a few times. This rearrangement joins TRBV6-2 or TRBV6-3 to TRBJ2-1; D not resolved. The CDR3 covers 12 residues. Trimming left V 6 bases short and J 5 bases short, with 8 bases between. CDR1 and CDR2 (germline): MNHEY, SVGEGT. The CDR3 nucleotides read TGTGCCAGCAGCAATCCAAACAATGAGCAGTTCTTC. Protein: CASSNPNNEQFF.

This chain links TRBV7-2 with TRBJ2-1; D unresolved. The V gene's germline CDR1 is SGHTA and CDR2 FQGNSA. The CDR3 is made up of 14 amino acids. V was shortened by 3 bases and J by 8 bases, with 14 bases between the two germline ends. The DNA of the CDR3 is TGTGCCAGCAGCTTCTACCTAAATGGTTATGAGCAGTTCTTC. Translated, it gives CASSFYLNGYEQFF.

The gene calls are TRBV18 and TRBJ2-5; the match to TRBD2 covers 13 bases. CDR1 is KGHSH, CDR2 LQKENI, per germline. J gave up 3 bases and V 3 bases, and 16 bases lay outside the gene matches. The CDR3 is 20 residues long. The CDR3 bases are TGTGCCAGCTCACCTACTCGGACTAGCGGGAGAGTCTCTTCGGAAGAGACCCAGTACTTC. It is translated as CASSPTRTSGRVSSEETQYF.

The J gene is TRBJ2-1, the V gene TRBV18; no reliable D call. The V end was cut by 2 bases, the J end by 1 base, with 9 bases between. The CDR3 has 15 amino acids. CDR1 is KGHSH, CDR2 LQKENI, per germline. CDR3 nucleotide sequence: TGTGCCAGCTCACCAATGCAGACATCCTACAATGAGCAGTTCTTC. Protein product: CASSPMQTSYNEQFF.

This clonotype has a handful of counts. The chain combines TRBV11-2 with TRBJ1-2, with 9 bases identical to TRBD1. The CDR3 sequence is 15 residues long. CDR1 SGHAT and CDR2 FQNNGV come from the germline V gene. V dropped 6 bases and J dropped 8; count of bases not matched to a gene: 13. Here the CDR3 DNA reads TGTGCCAGCAGGCCAGCCGGGACAGGGACTGGAGGCTACACCTTC. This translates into CASRPAGTGTGGYTF.

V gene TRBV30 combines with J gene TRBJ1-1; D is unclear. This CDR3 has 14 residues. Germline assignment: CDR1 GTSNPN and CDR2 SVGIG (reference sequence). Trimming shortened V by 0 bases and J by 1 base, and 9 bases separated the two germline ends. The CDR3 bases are TGTGCCTGGAGTGTACAACGGGGGAACACTGAAGCTTTCTTT. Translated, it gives CAWSVQRGNTEAFF.

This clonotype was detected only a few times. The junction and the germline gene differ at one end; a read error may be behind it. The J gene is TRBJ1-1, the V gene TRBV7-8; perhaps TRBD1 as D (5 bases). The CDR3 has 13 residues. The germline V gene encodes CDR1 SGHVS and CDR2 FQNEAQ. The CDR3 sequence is CASSIAGPTEAFF. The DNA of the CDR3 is TGTGCCAGCAGCATAGCGGGACCCACTGAAGCTTTCTTT.

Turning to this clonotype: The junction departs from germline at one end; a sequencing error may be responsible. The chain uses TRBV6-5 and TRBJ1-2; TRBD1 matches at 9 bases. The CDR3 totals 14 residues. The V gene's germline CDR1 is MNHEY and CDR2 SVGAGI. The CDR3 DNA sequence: TGTGCCAGCAGTGACTCCGGGACAGGGTATGGCTACACCTTC. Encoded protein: CASSDSGTGYGYTF.

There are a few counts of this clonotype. CDR3 bases: TGTGCCAGCACCCCACCAGGGAGTGCGGATACGCAGTATTTT. It yields the protein CASTPPGSADTQYF. V usage is TRBV7-9 and J usage is TRBJ2-3, with D perhaps matching TRBD1 or TRBD2 (5 bases each). CDR3 length equals 14 residues. Trimming stripped 7 bases from V and 6 bases from J, with 17 bases between. The germline gives CDR1 SEHNR, CDR2 FQNEAQ (reference sequence).

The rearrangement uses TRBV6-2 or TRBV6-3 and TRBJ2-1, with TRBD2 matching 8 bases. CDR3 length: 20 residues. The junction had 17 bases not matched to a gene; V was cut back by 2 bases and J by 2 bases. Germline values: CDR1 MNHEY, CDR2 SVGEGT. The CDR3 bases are TGTGCCAGCAGTTACGGAAGGAAGGGTGTCGCGGGAGGAACCTACAATGAGCAGTTCTTC. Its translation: CASSYGRKGVAGGTYNEQFF.

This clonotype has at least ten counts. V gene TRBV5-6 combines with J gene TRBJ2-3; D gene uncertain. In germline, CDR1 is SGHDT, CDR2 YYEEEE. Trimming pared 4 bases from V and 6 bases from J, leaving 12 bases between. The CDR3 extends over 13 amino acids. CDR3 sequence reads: CASSPSVGDTQYF. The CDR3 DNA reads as TGTGCCAGCAGCCCTAGTGTTGGGGATACGCAGTATTTT. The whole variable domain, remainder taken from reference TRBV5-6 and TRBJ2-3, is DAGVTQSPTHLIKTRGQQVTLRCSPKSGHDTVSWYQQALGQGPQFIFQYYEEEERQRGNFPDRFSGHQFPNYSSELNVNALLLGDSALYLCASSPSVGDTQYFGPGTRLTVL.

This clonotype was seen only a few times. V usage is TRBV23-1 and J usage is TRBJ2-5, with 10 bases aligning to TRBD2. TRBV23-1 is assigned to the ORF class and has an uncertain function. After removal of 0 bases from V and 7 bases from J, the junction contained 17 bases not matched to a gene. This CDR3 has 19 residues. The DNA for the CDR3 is TGCGCCAGCAGTCAATCTGAGCGGGAGGGCGAGGAATCTTCTGCGACCCAGTACTTC. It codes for CASSQSEREGEESSATQYF.

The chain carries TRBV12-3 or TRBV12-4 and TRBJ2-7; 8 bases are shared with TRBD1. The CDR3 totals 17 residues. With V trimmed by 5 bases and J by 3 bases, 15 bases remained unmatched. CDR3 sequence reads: CASSRGQALAPLYEQYF. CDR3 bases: TGTGCCAGCAGTCGGGGACAGGCCTTGGCCCCGCTCTACGAGCAGTACTTC.

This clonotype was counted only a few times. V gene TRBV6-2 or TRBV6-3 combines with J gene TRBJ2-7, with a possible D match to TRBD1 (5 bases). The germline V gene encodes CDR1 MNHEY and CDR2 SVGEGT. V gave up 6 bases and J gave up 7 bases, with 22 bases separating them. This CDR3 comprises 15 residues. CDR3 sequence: CASSPSGRSQGEQYF. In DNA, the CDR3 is TGTGCCAGCAGCCCGTCAGGTAGGAGTCAGGGTGAGCAGTACTTC.

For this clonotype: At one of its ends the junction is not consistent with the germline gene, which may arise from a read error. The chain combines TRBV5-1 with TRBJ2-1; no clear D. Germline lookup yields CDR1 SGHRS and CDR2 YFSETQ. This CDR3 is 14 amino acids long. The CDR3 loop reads CASSLRVSADELFF. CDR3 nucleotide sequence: TGCGCCAGCAGCTTACGGGTATCGGCGGATGAGCTGTTCTTC.